In its sample, the clone carrying this T cell receptor (beta chain) was seen many times. What it binds is not known. Expressed TCRB transcripts were sequenced because the isolated RNA had all been reverse transcribed beforehand. Sequencing of naive, central memory and regulatory T cell samples gave an average of roughly 3.5 million reads. TCRdb keeps only in-frame clones here, not all; method: immunoSEQ multiplex PCR. The sample lists around 170,000 clones, roughly 9% occurring once. The data stem from a study of beta chain features in type 1 diabetes. Overall study: Analysis included 107,917,701 sorted cells drawn from all samples.

Study-level findings and limits: There was a moderate but significant shortening of TCRB CDR3s in all four CD4+ subsets of Type 1 diabetes patients. A definitive answer on HLA type influencing TCRB rearrangement was not reached here. In comparison with healthy donors, patients had naive, central memory and Treg TCRB repertoires that appeared more similar.

This CDR3 region has 14 residues. The V gene's germline CDR1 is MRHNA and CDR2 SNTAGT. V gave up 3 bases and J gave up 1 base; unmatched junction bases: 0. Material for sequencing was central memory CD4+ T cells from blood. J is TRBJ2-3 and V is TRBV6-4; 8 bases agree with TRBD2. The TCR originated in a woman aged 25 to 39 with type 1 diabetes. CDR3 sequence: CASSEREGTDTQYF. The CDR3 DNA follows: TGTGCCAGCAGTGAGCGGGAGGGCACAGATACGCAGTATTTT.